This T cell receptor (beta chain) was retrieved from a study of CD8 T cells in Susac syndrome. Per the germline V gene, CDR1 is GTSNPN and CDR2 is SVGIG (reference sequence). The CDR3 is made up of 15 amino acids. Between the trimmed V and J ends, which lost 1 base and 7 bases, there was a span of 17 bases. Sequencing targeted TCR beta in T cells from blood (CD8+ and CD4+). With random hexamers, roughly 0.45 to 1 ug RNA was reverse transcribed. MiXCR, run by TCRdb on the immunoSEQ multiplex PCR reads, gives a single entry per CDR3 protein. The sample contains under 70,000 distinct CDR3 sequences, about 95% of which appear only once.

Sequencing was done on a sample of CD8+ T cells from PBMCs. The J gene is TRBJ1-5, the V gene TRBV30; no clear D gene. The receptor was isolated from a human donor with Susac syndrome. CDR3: CAWSDPRIGSQPQHF. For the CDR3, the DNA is TGTGCCTGGAGTGATCCCAGAATCGGTAGCCAGCCCCAGCATTTT.